This T cell receptor (beta chain) was identified in a study of vaccination and CD4 T cells after COVID-19. An Oncomine TCR Beta short-read assay was used to sequence the DNA from cultured CD4+ T cells. TCRdb re-derived calls from the PCR reads in MiXCR, one entry per CDR3 protein. The table has 6,500 to 7,000 distinct CDR3 sequences, 70% to 85% seen once. The sample's treatment: approximately 9-day PBMC culture with coronavirus spike peptide pools or control peptides (ViraFEST assay). Investigators obtained the unexposed donor's CD4+ T cells before the COVID-19 pandemic (2011-2018). Concerning this clonotype: Its antigen is unknown.

Sequencing input: CD4+ T cells from blood, cultured in vitro. This sequence was found in a human donor in good health.

The CDR3 sequence is CSARTRQGRNQPQHF. As DNA, the CDR3 is TGCAGTGCTAGGACCCGACAGGGGCGCAATCAGCCCCAGCATTTT. The chain is built from TRBV20-1 and TRBJ1-5; 8 bases agree with TRBD1. Germline trimming cut 3 bases from V and 2 bases from J; bases unmatched to any gene: 6. The germline V gene has CDR1 DFQATT and CDR2 SNEGSKA (reference sequence). This CDR3 spans 15 amino acids.